The clone carrying this TCR beta chain has just a few counts. Its antigen is not known. This specimen belongs to a study of beta chain features in type 1 diabetes. Findings of the study overall: A pattern of fewer insertions and more deletions at VDJ junctions was seen in type 1 diabetes patients. A greater similarity of naive, central memory and Treg TCRB repertoires was seen among patients than among healthy donors. When Type 1 diabetes patients were examined, their TCRB CDR3s proved moderately but significantly shorter in all four CD4+ subsets.

With 4 bases removed from V and 8 bases from J, the gap between germline ends came to 9 bases. The CDR3 consists of 13 residues. The V gene's germline CDR1 is SGHTA and CDR2 FQGNSA. Expressed TCRB transcripts were sequenced, since all the RNA that had been isolated was reverse transcribed. Sequencing was performed with immunoSEQ multiplex PCR; in TCRdb, only in-frame clones are kept and a portion is missing. Here the sample spans 130,000 or so clones, 9% being singletons. The sequencing input was central memory CD4+ T cells from blood. The sequence was collected from a man under 40 with type 1 diabetes. This chain links TRBV7-2 with TRBJ1-6; TRBD1 might be the D (6 bases). CDR3 residues: CASSWGPDSPLHF. In DNA, the CDR3 is TGTGCCAGCAGCTGGGGGCCGGATTCACCCCTCCACTTT. Drawing the rest from reference TRBV7-2 and TRBJ1-6, the complete variable domain is GAGVSQSPSNKVTEKGKDVELRCDPISGHTALYWYRQSLGQGLEFLIYFQGNSAPDKSGLPSDRFSAERTGGSVSTLTIQRTQQEDSAVYLCASSWGPDSPLHFGNGTRLTVT.